Each of the 19 T cell receptor beta chains below was sequenced from the same sample in a study of T cell changes during pregnancy in multiple sclerosis. Measured with immunoSEQ multiplex PCR; TCRdb has only the in-frame clones, and not every one. This table has roughly 20,000 clones, around 87% appearing once. Sequenced material: CD8+ T cells from peripheral blood mononuclear cells, taken in the third trimester of pregnancy. The source of these receptors is a female donor in good health, enrolled as a control in a pregnancy study.

The chain employs TRBV27 and TRBJ1-1, with D hard to call. The germline V gene has CDR1 MNHEY and CDR2 SMNVEV (reference sequence). Trimming pared 6 bases from V and 1 base from J, leaving 18 bases between. The CDR3 contains 16 residues. CDR3 sequence reads: CASRERRGYGNTEAFF. The CDR3 nucleotides are TGTGCCAGCAGAGAACGCCGAGGGTACGGGAACACTGAAGCTTTCTTT.

The genes are TRBV7-9 and TRBJ1-6, with 8 nucleotides matching TRBD1. Germline lookup yields CDR1 SEHNR and CDR2 FQNEAQ (reference sequence). This CDR3 region has 16 residues. J gave up 3 bases and V 5 bases, and 6 bases lay outside the gene matches. The CDR3, as DNA: TGTGCCAGCAGCGCGGGACAGGCCAGCTATAATTCACCCCTCCACTTT. Translation gives CASSAGQASYNSPLHF.

The rearrangement uses TRBV7-3 and TRBJ2-1; D is ambiguous. CDR1 SGHTA and CDR2 FQGTGA come from the germline V gene. This CDR3 is 13 amino acids long. Trimming left V 4 bases short and J 6 bases short, with 10 bases between. The CDR3 DNA reads TGTGCCAGCAGCTCCCCCCCCGGCAATGAGCAGTTCTTC. Translation gives CASSSPPGNEQFF. Based on the CDR3 plus reference TRBV7-3 and TRBJ2-1, the full variable domain is GAGVSQTPSNKVTEKGKYVELRCDPISGHTALYWYRQSLGQGPEFLIYFQGTGAADDSGLPNDRFFAVRPEGSVSTLKIQRTERGDSAVYLCASSSPPGNEQFFGPGTRLTVL.

The rearrangement links TRBV11-2 to TRBJ2-1; 7 bases are shared with TRBD1. Per germline, CDR1 SGHAT and CDR2 FQNNGV. The length of the CDR3 is 18 residues. V lost 1 base and J lost 5; bases outside the gene matches: 14. DNA of the CDR3: TGTGCCAGCAGCTTAGGTCAGGGGGTGCCTAGAACGAACAATGAGCAGTTCTTC. This codes for CASSLGQGVPRTNNEQFF.

Written as DNA, the CDR3 is TGTGCCAGCAGCTTAGACTACGGTGTCAATGAGCAGTTCTTC. Its protein is CASSLDYGVNEQFF. The chain employs TRBV7-9 and TRBJ2-1; D call uncertain. Germline-derived CDR1 and CDR2 are SEHNR and FQNEAQ (reference sequence). Trimming removed 1 base at V and 6 bases at J, with 10 bases between. The CDR3 has 14 amino acids. The complete variable domain, with remaining parts taken from reference TRBV7-9 and TRBJ2-1, reads DTGVSQNPRHKITKRGQNVTFRCDPISEHNRLYWYRQTLGQGPEFLTYFQNEAQLEKSRLLSDRFSAERPKGSFSTLEIQRTEQGDSAMYLCASSLDYGVNEQFFGPGTRLTVL.

This clone came up once. The chain is built from TRBV7-3 and TRBJ2-1; D may be TRBD1 (8 bases). Germline V CDR1 and CDR2: SGHTA, FQGTGA. V was clipped by 3 bases and J by 4 bases, with 25 bases between them. The CDR3 is 19 residues long. The CDR3 sequence: CASSLVGQGAWGGYNEQFF. In DNA form, the CDR3 reads TGTGCCAGCAGCTTGGTGGGTCAGGGGGCGTGGGGGGGTTACAATGAGCAGTTCTTC.

This chain links TRBV27 with TRBJ1-6; D gene uncertain. Germline lookup yields CDR1 MNHEY and CDR2 SMNVEV (reference sequence). Trimming removed 2 bases from V and 9 bases from J, with 11 bases in between. This CDR3 is 14 amino acids long. The CDR3 DNA reads TGTGCCAGCAGTTTACAGGTCCCCGGTTCACCCCTCCACTTT. This gives the protein CASSLQVPGSPLHF.

This clone has just a few counts. CDR3 sequence: CASSQPGQLNTEAFF. In DNA, the CDR3 is TGCGCCAGCAGCCAGCCGGGACAGTTGAACACTGAAGCTTTCTTT. The chain is built from TRBV4-1 and TRBJ1-1; 7 nucleotides agree with TRBD1. V lost 3 bases, J lost 0 bases, and 4 bases stayed unmatched. The CDR3 has 15 residues. The germline CDR1 and CDR2 sequences are MGHRA and YSYEKL.

The chain has TRBV10-3 and TRBJ1-1; possible D gene TRBD1, 5 bases. V was shortened by 6 bases and J by 1 base, with 12 bases between the two germline ends. CDR3 length: 14 residues. Per germline, CDR1 ENHRY and CDR2 SYGVKD. CDR3 region: CAISPGGENTEAFF. CDR3 bases: TGTGCCATCAGCCCCGGGGGTGAGAACACTGAAGCTTTCTTT.

The chain employs TRBV27 and TRBJ2-7, with unresolved D. Germline V gene data show CDR1 as MNHEY and CDR2 as SMNVEV (reference sequence). The CDR3 runs to 13 residues. Trimming pared 4 bases from V and 0 bases from J, leaving 7 bases between. DNA of the CDR3: TGTGCCAGCAGTTCATACAGCTCCTACGAGCAGTACTTC. This codes for CASSSYSSYEQYF.

This chain links TRBV9 with TRBJ2-2; 10 bases map to TRBD2. The CDR3 extends over 16 amino acids. After removal of 3 bases from V and 3 bases from J, the junction contained 5 bases not matched to a gene. Germline V gene lookup returns CDR1 SGDLS and CDR2 YYNGEE. CDR3 loop: CASSAASGSYTGELFF. CDR3 DNA: TGTGCCAGCAGCGCTGCTAGCGGGAGTTACACCGGGGAGCTGTTTTTT.

This chain joins TRBV9 and TRBJ2-1, with 8 positions matching TRBD2. In germline, CDR1 is SGDLS, CDR2 YYNGEE. J was trimmed by 3 bases and V by 0 bases; bases with no gene match: 2. This CDR3 is 15 amino acids long. CDR3 nucleotide sequence: TGTGCCAGCAGCGTAGAACTAGCGGTCTACAATGAGCAGTTCTTC. Its translation is CASSVELAVYNEQFF.

V gene TRBV15 combines with J gene TRBJ2-7; D is undetermined. CDR1 and CDR2 (germline): LNHNV, YYDKDF (reference sequence). This CDR3 has 14 amino acids. Trimming left V 0 bases short and J 2 bases short, with 8 bases between. CDR3: CATSRDRRAYEQYF. The CDR3 bases are TGTGCCACCAGCAGAGATCGAAGAGCCTACGAGCAGTACTTC.

This chain uses TRBV28 with TRBJ2-5, with 7 bases fitting TRBD1. The CDR3 runs 15 residues. With 6 bases clipped from V and 5 bases from J, the junction kept 12 bases outside the gene matches. The germline V gene has CDR1 MDHEN and CDR2 SYDVKM. The CDR3 DNA reads as TGTGCCAGCAGAAACCTAAACCCCAGGGGGGAGACCCAGTACTTC. The encoded protein is CASRNLNPRGETQYF.

The V gene is TRBV27, the J gene TRBJ1-6, with D maybe TRBD1 (5 bases). Germline V gene sequence: CDR1 MNHEY, CDR2 SMNVEV (reference sequence). V gave up 2 bases and J gave up 12 bases, with 8 bases separating them. The CDR3 totals 12 residues. The CDR3 region is CASSLQGLPLHF. The CDR3 DNA reads as TGTGCCAGCAGTTTACAGGGATTACCCCTCCACTTT.

This sequence joins TRBV18 and TRBJ1-6, with a weak D call TRBD1 (5 bases). V lost 7 bases to trimming and J lost 7 bases, with 8 bases between them. Per the germline V gene, CDR1 is KGHSH and CDR2 is LQKENI. The CDR3 length is 12 residues. This CDR3 is CASFGGNSPLHF. The CDR3 DNA sequence: TGTGCCAGCTTCGGGGGAAATTCACCCCTCCACTTT.

The genes are TRBV9 and TRBJ2-3, with 8 nucleotides matching TRBD2. The V gene end was trimmed by 4 bases and the J gene end by 5 bases; junction bases not matched to a gene: 6. The CDR3 sequence is 14 residues long. Germline V gene lookup returns CDR1 SGDLS and CDR2 YYNGEE. The CDR3 DNA reads as TGTGCCAGCAGCATTAGCGGGAAGCAAGATACGCAGTATTTT. Protein: CASSISGKQDTQYF.

This chain connects TRBV19 to TRBJ2-1; D perhaps matches TRBD1 (6 bases). The CDR3 is 14 amino acids. Deletions cut 1 base from V and 8 bases from J, with 12 bases between. Germline V gives CDR1 LNHDA, CDR2 SQIVND (reference sequence). This CDR3 reads CASSIGQGMDEQFF. The CDR3 DNA reads TGTGCCAGTAGTATAGGTCAGGGGATGGATGAGCAGTTCTTC. The variable domain in full, with the rest retrieved from reference TRBV19 and TRBJ2-1, is DGGITQSPKYLFRKEGQNVTLSCEQNLNHDAMYWYRQDPGQGLRLIYYSQIVNDFQKGDIAEGYSVSREKKESFPLTVTSAQKNPTAFYLCASSIGQGMDEQFFGPGTRLTVL.

A few counts support this clone. The chain recombines TRBV27 with TRBJ1-6; tentatively, D is TRBD1 (5 bases). Germline-derived CDR1 and CDR2 are MNHEY and SMNVEV (reference sequence). The CDR3 extends over 13 amino acids. The ends were cut back, 7 bases at V and 4 bases at J, with 8 bases in the middle. CDR3 DNA sequence: TGTGCCAGCAAAGGGGATTATAATTCACCCCTCCACTTT. As protein: CASKGDYNSPLHF.